Presented here are 18 T cell receptor beta chains from one specimen sequenced in a study of blood T cell repertoires in COVID-19. Measured with immunoSEQ multiplex PCR; TCRdb has only the in-frame clones, and not every one. The data hold around 260,000 clones, with around four fifths observed a single time. Sequencing was carried out using peripheral blood. The receptor set was obtained from a man between 60 and 75 years old with acute or convalescent COVID-19.

This chain connects TRBV4-1 to TRBJ1-1; the D is unclear. The CDR3 sequence is 14 residues long. Germline V gene data show CDR1 as MGHRA and CDR2 as YSYEKL. V lost 4 bases to trimming and J lost 1 base, with 10 bases between them. CDR3 in amino acids: CASSRGAENTEAFF. Here the CDR3 DNA reads TGCGCCAGCAGCCGAGGAGCGGAGAACACTGAAGCTTTCTTT.

This chain links TRBV7-3 with TRBJ2-1, with D possibly being TRBD2 (6 bases). The CDR3 loop spans 17 amino acids. V was shortened by 3 bases and J by 2 bases, with 17 bases between the two germline ends. Germline V gives CDR1 SGHTA, CDR2 FQGTGA. CDR3 DNA sequence: TGTGCCAGCAGCTTGCCGGTTCCCGGGAGACCCTACAATGAGCAGTTCTTC. This codes for CASSLPVPGRPYNEQFF.

CDR3 DNA sequence: TGTGCCAGCAGTGAATTTGGGCAGGGTCTTTATAGCAATCAGCCCCAGCATTTT. It codes for CASSEFGQGLYSNQPQHF. The chain has TRBV6-1 and TRBJ1-5; TRBD1 is a possible D gene (5 bases). This CDR3 comprises 18 residues. Germline V gives CDR1 MNHNS, CDR2 SASEGT. V gave up 2 bases and J gave up 0 bases, with 17 bases separating them.

This chain uses TRBV5-1 with TRBJ2-1; 8 bases match TRBD2. The CDR3 contains 16 residues. J was trimmed by 8 bases and V by 0 bases; bases with no gene match: 10. Germline-derived CDR1 and CDR2 are SGHRS and YFSETQ. For the CDR3, the DNA is TGCGCCAGCAGCTTGGCCTGGGCGGGGGGTGGACATGAGCAGTTCTTC. This sequence encodes CASSLAWAGGGHEQFF.

This rearrangement joins TRBV5-1 to TRBJ2-7; 8 nucleotides align to TRBD1. The junction had 8 bases not matched to a gene; V was cut back by 5 bases and J by 4 bases. Germline CDR1 SGHRS, CDR2 YFSETQ. This CDR3 has 14 amino acids. The CDR3 region has the DNA TGCGCCAGCAGGATGGGACAGGCAGCGTACGAGCAGTACTTC. This gives the protein CASRMGQAAYEQYF.

The genes are TRBV4-3 and TRBJ1-5; D may be TRBD1 (5 bases). The CDR3 extends over 14 amino acids. With 4 bases removed from V and 4 bases from J, the gap between germline ends came to 11 bases. Germline values: CDR1 LGHNA, CDR2 YSLEER. The DNA of the CDR3 is TGCGCCAGCAGCCGGGCGACAGAGAATCAGCCCCAGCATTTT. Its protein is CASSRATENQPQHF.

This chain joins TRBV5-6 and TRBJ1-3; D gene ambiguous. Germline V gives CDR1 SGHDT, CDR2 YYEEEE. The V end lost 3 bases, the J end lost 0 bases, and 10 bases lay between the germline ends. This CDR3 has 15 amino acids. Here the CDR3 DNA reads TGTGCCAGCAGCTCGTTCTCGAGCTCTGGAAACACCATATATTTT. Amino acid sequence: CASSSFSSSGNTIYF.

The chain has TRBV30 and TRBJ1-1; 8 nucleotides match TRBD1. The germline V gene encodes CDR1 GTSNPN and CDR2 SVGIG (reference sequence). The CDR3 sequence is 16 residues long. V lost 3 bases to trimming and J lost 1 base; unmatched junction nucleotides: 10. CDR3 in amino acids: CAWSTDRVFWNTEAFF. CDR3 bases: TGTGCCTGGAGCACGGACAGGGTCTTCTGGAACACTGAAGCTTTCTTT.

This clone has just a few counts. V and J are TRBV7-9 and TRBJ2-6, with TRBD2 identical over 7 bases. The CDR3 length is 15 residues. V lost 1 base to trimming and J lost 5 bases; unmatched junction nucleotides: 2. CDR1 SEHNR and CDR2 FQNEAQ come from the germline V gene (reference sequence). The CDR3 loop is CASSLESGRANVLTF. The CDR3 DNA reads TGTGCCAGCAGCTTAGAAAGCGGGAGGGCCAACGTCCTGACTTTC. Looking up the rest from reference TRBV7-9 and TRBJ2-6 gives the full variable domain: DTGVSQNPRHKITKRGQNVTFRCDPISEHNRLYWYRQTLGQGPEFLTYFQNEAQLEKSRLLSDRFSAERPKGSFSTLEIQRTEQGDSAMYLCASSLESGRANVLTFGAGSRLTVL.

The genes are TRBV5-5 and TRBJ2-7; 8 bases fit TRBD1. The CDR3 sequence is 15 residues long. V dropped 4 bases and J dropped 3; count of bases not matched to a gene: 9. Germline V gene data show CDR1 as SGHKS and CDR2 as YYEKEE (reference sequence). The CDR3 bases are TGTGCCAGCAGCCGAGATGAAGGACAGGGCTACGAGCAGTACTTC. Translating gives CASSRDEGQGYEQYF.

The V call is TRBV2, the J call TRBJ1-6; tentative D call: TRBD1 (5 bases). Trimming shortened V by 6 bases and J by 9 bases, and 24 bases separated the two germline ends. This CDR3 spans 17 amino acids. CDR1 SNHLY and CDR2 FYNNEI come from the germline V gene. The CDR3 loop reads CASSLGLLGRFGSPLHF. The DNA for the CDR3 is TGTGCCAGCAGCTTGGGACTTCTCGGGAGGTTCGGTTCACCCCTCCACTTT.

V is TRBV30 and J is TRBJ1-2; D uncertain. Trimming cost V 3 bases and J 4 bases, with 15 bases left between them. The CDR3 has 14 residues. Germline CDR1 reads GTSNPN; CDR2 reads SVGIG (reference sequence). The chain's CDR3 is CAWRVSPVPYGYTF. The CDR3 bases are TGTGCCTGGAGAGTTTCCCCAGTTCCCTATGGCTACACCTTC.

The chain joins TRBV27 to TRBJ2-5; 7 positions match TRBD1. The CDR3 is made up of 14 amino acids. Looked up from germline, CDR1 is MNHEY and CDR2 is SMNVEV (reference sequence). J was trimmed by 2 bases and V by 6 bases; bases with no gene match: 6. CDR3 DNA: TGTGCCAGCAGAGAACAGGGGCGGCAAGAGACCCAGTACTTC. It codes for CASREQGRQETQYF.

The V call is TRBV7-9, the J call TRBJ2-7, with 7 bases aligning to TRBD1. Germline trimming cut 6 bases from V and 4 bases from J; bases unmatched to any gene: 9. This CDR3 spans 14 amino acids. Germline V gene lookup returns CDR1 SEHNR and CDR2 FQNEAQ (reference sequence). The CDR3 sequence: CASRVQEGAYEQYF. The DNA for the CDR3 is TGTGCCAGCAGGGTCCAAGAGGGGGCGTACGAGCAGTACTTC.

This clone was found once. The chain employs TRBV7-6 and TRBJ2-7; no clear D gene. The V end lost 1 base, the J end lost 6 bases, and 10 bases lay between the germline ends. CDR1 and CDR2 (germline): SGHVS, FNYEAQ. The CDR3 extends over 13 amino acids. The CDR3 region is CASSLEYPGEQYF. CDR3 DNA: TGTGCCAGCAGCTTAGAATATCCCGGCGAGCAGTACTTC.

This chain connects TRBV27 to TRBJ2-1, with a possible D match to TRBD2 (6 bases). Germline CDR1 and CDR2: MNHEY and SMNVEV (reference sequence). Between the trimmed V and J ends, which lost 4 bases and 6 bases, there was a span of 25 bases. There are 18 residues in the CDR3. The CDR3 reads CASSSWAPPGTRFNEQFF. CDR3 DNA: TGTGCCAGCAGTTCCTGGGCGCCTCCGGGGACTCGATTCAATGAGCAGTTCTTC.

In the case of this clone: The identical CDR3 is also encoded by other nucleotide sequences in the sample. V and J are TRBV7-9 and TRBJ1-6; 9 bases are a match to TRBD1. Germline assignment: CDR1 SEHNR and CDR2 FQNEAQ (reference sequence). The CDR3 runs 15 residues. After removal of 2 bases from V and 7 bases from J, the junction contained 3 bases not matched to a gene. The CDR3 spells CASSLRDRGNSPLHF. CDR3 sequence (DNA): TGTGCCAGCAGCTTACGTGACAGGGGGAATTCACCCCTCCACTTT.

The chain employs TRBV7-9 and TRBJ2-5; 8 nucleotides align to TRBD1. The junction had 3 bases not matched to a gene; V was cut back by 5 bases and J by 1 base. Germline V lookup: CDR1 SEHNR, CDR2 FQNEAQ (reference sequence). This CDR3 has 14 residues. CDR3 in amino acids: CASSPDRGQETQYF. Here the CDR3 DNA reads TGTGCCAGCAGCCCAGACAGGGGCCAAGAGACCCAGTACTTC. The full variable domain, completed using reference TRBV7-9 and TRBJ2-5, is DTGVSQNPRHKITKRGQNVTFRCDPISEHNRLYWYRQTLGQGPEFLTYFQNEAQLEKSRLLSDRFSAERPKGSFSTLEIQRTEQGDSAMYLCASSPDRGQETQYFGPGTRLLVL.